These 10 T cell receptor beta chains were sequenced from one sample in a study of beta chain features in type 1 diabetes. The authors reverse transcribed all of the isolated RNA, so sequencing captured expressed TCRB transcripts. Data came from immunoSEQ multiplex PCR; TCRdb stores just in-frame clones and leaves some out. The profile shows almost 350,000 clones, 6.5% to 10% of them singletons. The material sequenced was central memory CD4+ T cells from blood. Receptors were obtained from a woman aged 18-29 years in good health.

V is TRBV4-2 and J is TRBJ2-3, with 8 bases that match TRBD2. The germline V gene has CDR1 LGHNA and CDR2 YNFKEQ. This CDR3 has 14 residues. V dropped 1 base and J dropped 5; count of bases not matched to a gene: 2. CDR3 nucleotide sequence: TGTGCCAGCAGCCAAGCGGGAGGGTTAGATACGCAGTATTTT. This codes for CASSQAGGLDTQYF.

In the case of this clone: Other nucleotide sequences in the sample specify the same CDR3. The rearrangement links TRBV7-9 to TRBJ2-3; D unclear. Looked up from germline, CDR1 is SEHNR and CDR2 is FQNEAQ (reference sequence). Trimming shortened V by 5 bases and J by 0 bases, and 15 bases separated the two germline ends. The CDR3 is 16 residues long. CDR3 residues: CASSLRLSTSTDTQYF. In DNA, the CDR3 is TGTGCCAGCAGCCTTCGACTGTCTACTAGCACAGATACGCAGTATTTT.

Only a few counts were recorded for this clone. The CDR3 loop reads CASSHTSGTSLYEQYF. The CDR3 DNA sequence: TGTGCCAGCAGTCACACCTCCGGGACTAGCCTTTACGAGCAGTACTTC. This chain joins TRBV5-4 and TRBJ2-7; 9 bases agree with TRBD2. Germline V gene lookup returns CDR1 SGHNT and CDR2 YYREEE (reference sequence). The CDR3 totals 16 residues. V trimming: 5 bases; J trimming: 4 bases; junction bases outside the gene matches: 13.

J is TRBJ2-1 and V is TRBV19; TRBD2 agrees at 9 bases. The CDR3 is 14 amino acids. With V trimmed by 6 bases and J by 6 bases, 6 bases remained unmatched. Germline loops: CDR1 LNHDA, CDR2 SQIVND (reference sequence). Written as DNA, the CDR3 is TGTGCCAGTAGAGCAGCGGGAGGAGGCAATGAGCAGTTCTTC. Its translation: CASRAAGGGNEQFF.

This clone has a handful of counts. The rearrangement links TRBV4-1 to TRBJ2-3; the D is unclear. Germline-derived CDR1 and CDR2 are MGHRA and YSYEKL. Trimming pared 2 bases from V and 1 base from J, leaving 10 bases between. There are 15 residues in the CDR3. In nucleotides, the CDR3 is TGCGCCAGCAGCCAACGGGCCATCGGCACAGATACGCAGTATTTT. This sequence encodes CASSQRAIGTDTQYF.

This chain connects TRBV7-8 to TRBJ1-1; 7 bases map to TRBD1. V lost 5 bases and J lost 4; bases outside the gene matches: 10. This CDR3 contains 15 residues. Germline lookup yields CDR1 SGHVS and CDR2 FQNEAQ. CDR3 DNA sequence: TGTGCCAGCAGCCGCGGGACAGCTGGTGGCACTGAAGCTTTCTTT. It translates to CASSRGTAGGTEAFF.

This clone turned up a few times. The gene calls are TRBV7-9 and TRBJ2-1; TRBD2 aligns across 7 bases. The CDR3 covers 15 residues. CDR1 and CDR2 from the germline V gene are SEHNR and FQNEAQ (reference sequence). V gave up 5 bases and J gave up 4 bases; unmatched junction bases: 8. The CDR3 loop is CASSPSGARYNEQFF. Written as DNA, the CDR3 is TGTGCCAGCAGCCCAAGCGGGGCGCGATACAATGAGCAGTTCTTC.

This clone turned up a few times. The chain combines TRBV7-2 with TRBJ2-1; D is undetermined. The germline V and J ends were trimmed by 3 bases and 0 bases, with 9 bases remaining between them. The CDR3 is made up of 15 amino acids. Germline lookup yields CDR1 SGHTA and CDR2 FQGNSA. The CDR3 sequence is CASSFLKSSYNEQFF. CDR3 coding DNA: TGTGCCAGCAGCTTTTTAAAAAGCTCCTACAATGAGCAGTTCTTC.

This clone showed up just a few times. The rearrangement links TRBV28 to TRBJ1-1; D not certain. The ends were cut back, 8 bases at V and 4 bases at J, with 11 bases in the middle. This CDR3 has 12 residues. The germline V gene encodes CDR1 MDHEN and CDR2 SYDVKM. The CDR3 sequence is CASLRTFTEAFF. The CDR3 nucleotides are TGTGCCAGCCTACGCACCTTCACTGAAGCTTTCTTT.

Many counts were recorded for this clone. The chain recombines TRBV10-3 with TRBJ2-1; 12 nucleotides line up with TRBD2. The CDR3 has 15 amino acids. Trimming removed 10 bases from V and 4 bases from J; junction bases left unmatched: 8. The V gene's germline CDR1 is ENHRY and CDR2 SYGVKD. CDR3 nucleotide sequence: TGTGCCACCGATCTAGCGGGAGGGCTATACAATGAGCAGTTCTTC. It codes for CATDLAGGLYNEQFF.